A selection of T cell receptor beta chains follows, all from one sample in a study of blood T cells in healthy people across ages. One entry per CDR3 protein, called by TCRdb with MiXCR from the 5' RACE reads. The sample consists of about 640,000 distinct CDR3 sequences, about 30% of them appearing once. Sequenced input: blood. The origin of the receptors is a woman older than 75 in good health. CDR3s include the opening cysteine and the closing phenylalanine or tryptophan. Each record gives: V gene, clone size, J gene, D gene, CDR3 DNA, CDR3 protein. A D gene is named only where the DNA matches it firmly. Rows give clone size only sometimes, using once, few, many, or a class for an expanded clone.

V gene: TRBV6-1; clone size: .; J gene: TRBJ2-3; D gene: .; CDR3 DNA: TGTGCCAGCAGTGAGGCAGGGGGGCTACCTGATACGCAGTATTTT; CDR3 protein: CASSEAGGLPDTQYF
V gene: TRBV2; clone size: .; J gene: TRBJ2-4; D gene: .; CDR3 DNA: TGTGCCAGCAGTGGGCCGTCCAGGGGGTATGGGGGGGCCAAAAACATTCAGTACTTC; CDR3 protein: CASSGPSRGYGGAKNIQYF
V gene: TRBV5-1; clone size: many; J gene: TRBJ1-1; D gene: .; CDR3 DNA: TGCGCCAGCAGCTTGACTTTGGGAAGTACCACTGAAGCTTTCTTT; CDR3 protein: CASSLTLGSTTEAFF
V gene: TRBV28; clone size: many; J gene: TRBJ2-1; D gene: .; CDR3 DNA: TGTGCCAGCAGCCCGAGCAGCGGAAATGAGCAGTTCTTC; CDR3 protein: CASSPSSGNEQFF
V gene: TRBV7-6; clone size: .; J gene: TRBJ2-4; D gene: .; CDR3 DNA: TGTGCCAGCAGCTCGACCCTAGGTCAGGGGGGCCCATTGGCCCAGTACTTC; CDR3 protein: CASSSTLGQGGPLAQYF
V gene: TRBV7-2; clone size: many; J gene: TRBJ1-2; D gene: TRBD1; CDR3 DNA: TGTGCCAGCAGGCCGACAGGGGGCGTAATTCTAACTGGCTACACCTTC; CDR3 protein: CASRPTGGVILTGYTF
V gene: TRBV6-6; clone size: many; J gene: TRBJ1-1; D gene: .; CDR3 DNA: TGTGCCAGCAGACAGGGTAGCACTGAAGCTTTCTTT; CDR3 protein: CASRQGSTEAFF
V gene: TRBV15; clone size: .; J gene: TRBJ1-5; D gene: TRBD1; CDR3 DNA: TGTGCCACCAGCCGAGGGGGACAGAATGATCAGCCCCAGCATTTT; CDR3 protein: CATSRGGQNDQPQHF
V gene: TRBV7-9; clone size: few; J gene: TRBJ2-3; D gene: TRBD1; CDR3 DNA: TGTGCCAGCAGGGTCAGGGGGAATTCAGATCCGCAGTATTTT; CDR3 protein: CASRVRGNSDPQYF
V gene: TRBV28; clone size: few; J gene: TRBJ2-7; D gene: TRBD1; CDR3 DNA: TGTGCCAGCAGTTTACAGGGGACAGGGTGCGACGAGCAGTACTTC; CDR3 protein: CASSLQGTGCDEQYF
V gene: TRBV5-1; clone size: many; J gene: TRBJ2-7; D gene: .; CDR3 DNA: TGCGCCAGCAGCTTGGATCAGGGGAGCTACGAGCAGTACTTC; CDR3 protein: CASSLDQGSYEQYF
V gene: TRBV15; clone size: many; J gene: TRBJ1-1; D gene: TRBD1; CDR3 DNA: TGTGCCACCAGCAGCTACAGGGGAAGGGACACTGAAGCTTTCTTT; CDR3 protein: CATSSYRGRDTEAFF
V gene: TRBV20-1; clone size: many; J gene: TRBJ2-7; D gene: TRBD2; CDR3 DNA: TGCAGTGCCCTACTAGCGGGGGTGGGCGAGCAGTACTTC; CDR3 protein: CSALLAGVGEQYF
V gene: TRBV4-1; clone size: many; J gene: TRBJ2-2; D gene: TRBD2; CDR3 DNA: TGCGCCAGCAGTTTGAGGGCGGGAGGCACCGGGGAGCTGTTTTTT; CDR3 protein: CASSLRAGGTGELFF
V gene: TRBV20-1; clone size: .; J gene: TRBJ2-2; D gene: .; CDR3 DNA: TGCAGTGCGCGGGTCAGGGGAACCGGGGAGCTGTTTTTT; CDR3 protein: CSARVRGTGELFF
V gene: TRBV7-2; clone size: few; J gene: TRBJ2-3; D gene: TRBD2; CDR3 DNA: TGTGCCAGCAGACACGGGACTAGCGGGGGCCTGGGAGCGCAGTATTTT; CDR3 protein: CASRHGTSGGLGAQYF
V gene: TRBV20-1; clone size: many; J gene: TRBJ1-4; D gene: .; CDR3 DNA: TGCAGTGCTCGGACAACAACTAATGAAAAACTGTTTTTT; CDR3 protein: CSARTTTNEKLFF
V gene: TRBV27; clone size: .; J gene: TRBJ1-2; D gene: TRBD1; CDR3 DNA: TGTGCCAGCAGTTTACTGGGACAGGGATACTATGGCTACACCTTC; CDR3 protein: CASSLLGQGYYGYTF
V gene: TRBV5-1; clone size: many; J gene: TRBJ2-3; D gene: .; CDR3 DNA: TGCGCCAGCAGCTTGGAATACGGTTCAGATACGCAGTATTTT; CDR3 protein: CASSLEYGSDTQYF
V gene: TRBV20-1; clone size: .; J gene: TRBJ1-1; D gene: .; CDR3 DNA: TGCAGTGCTAGAAGAGGGACACCCAACACTGAAGCTTTCTTT; CDR3 protein: CSARRGTPNTEAFF
V gene: TRBV12-3/TRBV12-4; clone size: few; J gene: TRBJ2-6; D gene: .; CDR3 DNA: TGTGCCAGCAGTTTGACGGACAGTATTACAACCTCTGGGGCCAACGTCCTGACTTTC; CDR3 protein: CASSLTDSITTSGANVLTF
V gene: TRBV14; clone size: once; J gene: TRBJ1-2; D gene: .; CDR3 DNA: TGTGCCAGCAGCCAAGATTCTCGCGCCTCTCCCACCTTC; CDR3 protein: CASSQDSRASPTF
V gene: TRBV9; clone size: .; J gene: TRBJ1-4; D gene: .; CDR3 DNA: TGTGCCAGCAGCGCCAGGCCCAAACCAAGCCAAAGCGAAAAACTGTTTTTT; CDR3 protein: CASSARPKPSQSEKLFF
V gene: TRBV12-3/TRBV12-4; clone size: many; J gene: TRBJ2-4; D gene: .; CDR3 DNA: TGTGCCAGCAGTGGCACGACAGGAGCCAAAAACATTCAGTACTTC; CDR3 protein: CASSGTTGAKNIQYF
V gene: TRBV11-2; clone size: few; J gene: TRBJ2-3; D gene: TRBD2; CDR3 DNA: TGTGCCAGCAGCTTAAGCGGGGGTGGTGGAGATACGCAGTATTTT; CDR3 protein: CASSLSGGGGDTQYF
V gene: TRBV9; clone size: many; J gene: TRBJ2-7; D gene: .; CDR3 DNA: TGTGCCAGCAGCCCGAGACTAGTGGGTGAGCAGTACTTC; CDR3 protein: CASSPRLVGEQYF
V gene: TRBV5-1; clone size: .; J gene: TRBJ2-7; D gene: .; CDR3 DNA: TGCGCCAGCAGCCTCAAGCAGTACTTC; CDR3 protein: CASSLKQYF
V gene: TRBV7-9; clone size: many; J gene: TRBJ2-5; D gene: .; CDR3 DNA: TGTGCCAGCAGCTTAGCACAGCTTGAAGAGACCCAGTACTTC; CDR3 protein: CASSLAQLEETQYF
V gene: TRBV29-1; clone size: many; J gene: TRBJ1-2; D gene: TRBD1; CDR3 DNA: TGCAGCGTTGAAGGGTCGAGGGGGCGCGATGGCTACACCTTC; CDR3 protein: CSVEGSRGRDGYTF
V gene: TRBV5-1; clone size: many; J gene: TRBJ2-1; D gene: TRBD2; CDR3 DNA: TGCGCCAGCAGCCCTCTAGCGGGGGGAAACAATGAGCAGTTCTTC; CDR3 protein: CASSPLAGGNNEQFF
V gene: TRBV28; clone size: many; J gene: TRBJ2-3; D gene: .; CDR3 DNA: TGTGCCAGCAGTCAGTTCGGGCAGGGGAGCACAGATACGCAGTATTTT; CDR3 protein: CASSQFGQGSTDTQYF
V gene: TRBV5-1; clone size: many; J gene: TRBJ2-3; D gene: .; CDR3 DNA: TGCGCCAGCAGCTACGGAAGGGCTAGCACAGATACGCAGTATTTT; CDR3 protein: CASSYGRASTDTQYF
V gene: TRBV2; clone size: many; J gene: TRBJ1-2; D gene: .; CDR3 DNA: TGTGCCAGCAGCGAATCCATATTACAGGGAACTTACACCTTC; CDR3 protein: CASSESILQGTYTF
V gene: TRBV20-1; clone size: few; J gene: TRBJ1-6; D gene: .; CDR3 DNA: TGCAGTGCTAGAGAGGGCGGGGGCCGGTTTACCCTCCACTTT; CDR3 protein: CSAREGGGRFTLHF
V gene: TRBV14; clone size: .; J gene: TRBJ1-2; D gene: TRBD1; CDR3 DNA: TGTGCCAGCAGCCACGACCGGAGGGGGACAGGCTATGGCTACACCTTC; CDR3 protein: CASSHDRRGTGYGYTF
V gene: TRBV5-6; clone size: many; J gene: TRBJ2-6; D gene: .; CDR3 DNA: TGTGCCAGCAGTCAAACAGGGTTGTCTGGGGCCAACGTCCTGACTTTC; CDR3 protein: CASSQTGLSGANVLTF
V gene: TRBV3-1; clone size: .; J gene: TRBJ2-3; D gene: .; CDR3 DNA: TGTGCCAGCAGCAAGGAGCTCCCAGATACGCAGTATTTT; CDR3 protein: CASSKELPDTQYF
V gene: TRBV6-2/TRBV6-3; clone size: many; J gene: TRBJ1-2; D gene: .; CDR3 DNA: TGTGCCAGCAGTTACCAGAGCTATGGCTACACCTTC; CDR3 protein: CASSYQSYGYTF
V gene: TRBV10-3; clone size: few; J gene: TRBJ1-5; D gene: TRBD1; CDR3 DNA: TGTGCCATCAGTGAGTCGGGGAGGGGGCTTAGCAATCAGCCCCAGCATTTT; CDR3 protein: CAISESGRGLSNQPQHF
V gene: TRBV5-8; clone size: many; J gene: TRBJ2-6; D gene: .; CDR3 DNA: TGTGCCAGCAGCTCGGACGGTTCATTTGGGGCCAACGTCCTGACTTTC; CDR3 protein: CASSSDGSFGANVLTF
V gene: TRBV6-6; clone size: many; J gene: TRBJ1-6; D gene: TRBD1; CDR3 DNA: TGTGCCAGCAGTTACTCGCCGGGACAGAATAATTCACCCCTCCACTTT; CDR3 protein: CASSYSPGQNNSPLHF
V gene: TRBV5-1; clone size: .; J gene: TRBJ2-1; D gene: TRBD2; CDR3 DNA: TGCGCCAGCCTCCGCCGAGGGACTAGCGGGGATGAGCAGTTCTTC; CDR3 protein: CASLRRGTSGDEQFF
V gene: TRBV7-2; clone size: many; J gene: TRBJ1-6; D gene: .; CDR3 DNA: TGTGCCAGCAGCTTACAGGGGACGCCTCTAACCCTCCACTTT; CDR3 protein: CASSLQGTPLTLHF
V gene: TRBV10-3; clone size: few; J gene: TRBJ1-1; D gene: .; CDR3 DNA: TGTGCCTCCAAGGAGGCGGAGACTGAAGCTTTCTTT; CDR3 protein: CASKEAETEAFF
V gene: TRBV20-1; clone size: many; J gene: TRBJ2-3; D gene: .; CDR3 DNA: TGCAGTGCAAGAGGGGTCACAGATACGCAGTATTTT; CDR3 protein: CSARGVTDTQYF
V gene: TRBV29-1; clone size: .; J gene: TRBJ1-1; D gene: .; CDR3 DNA: TGCAGCGTACCCGGAGCTCCCCCGGTGAACACTGAAGCTTTCTTT; CDR3 protein: CSVPGAPPVNTEAFF
V gene: TRBV9; clone size: many; J gene: TRBJ2-1; D gene: .; CDR3 DNA: TGTGCCAGCAGCGTAGCCCCCCTCAGTGGAAATGAGCAGTTCTTC; CDR3 protein: CASSVAPLSGNEQFF
V gene: TRBV2; clone size: .; J gene: TRBJ2-7; D gene: .; CDR3 DNA: TGTGCCAGCAGTGAAAACAGGGTCGGGTACGAGCAGTACTTC; CDR3 protein: CASSENRVGYEQYF